The present TCR beta chain was sequenced within a study of T cell repertoires in cytomegalovirus infection. Study-wide background: A matching HLA type, together with CMV infection, was signaled by public TCR beta signatures.

The study's findings and limits: The ex vivo response was dominated by HLA-C-restricted CMV-specific TCR beta clonotypes. Of the TCR beta families, the public ones yielded a cumulative frequency that identified carriers of CMV plus the relevant HLA.

The V and J ends lost 4 bases and 2 bases respectively, with 14 bases between them. Germline V gene sequence: CDR1 MGHRA, CDR2 YSYEKL. The CDR3 length is 15 residues. TCRdb reprocessed the reads via MiXCR and lists one record per CDR3 protein. This sample yields approximately 89,000 distinct CDR3 sequences, of which over 25% are seen a single time; approximately 71% belongs to the top ten. This clonotype has just a few counts. Its specificity is not known. The rearrangement uses TRBV4-1 and TRBJ1-2; D might be TRBD1 (6 bases). This TCR derives from a human donor in good health (CMV status not recorded). Some clones in this sample may be carry-over from other donors' samples. The source was CD8+ T cells from cultured PBMCs, collected from culture after CMV antigen stimulation. The chain's CDR3 is CASSPLRGGNYGYTF. The CDR3 DNA follows: TGCGCCAGCAGCCCCCTCCGCGGGGGCAACTATGGCTACACCTTC.